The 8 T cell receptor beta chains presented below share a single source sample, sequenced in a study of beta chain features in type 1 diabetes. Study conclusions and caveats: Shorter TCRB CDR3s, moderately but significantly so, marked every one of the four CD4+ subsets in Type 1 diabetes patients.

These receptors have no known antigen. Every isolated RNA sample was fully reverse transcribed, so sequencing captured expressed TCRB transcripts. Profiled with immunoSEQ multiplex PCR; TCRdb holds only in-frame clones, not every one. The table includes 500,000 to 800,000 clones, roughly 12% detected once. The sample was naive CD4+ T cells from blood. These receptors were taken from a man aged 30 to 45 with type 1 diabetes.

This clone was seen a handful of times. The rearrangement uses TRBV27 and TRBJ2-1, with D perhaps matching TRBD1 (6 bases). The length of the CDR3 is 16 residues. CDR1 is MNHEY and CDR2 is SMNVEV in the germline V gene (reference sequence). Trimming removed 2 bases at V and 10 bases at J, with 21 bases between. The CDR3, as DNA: TGTGCCAGCAGTTTACGACAGGACAATCTTGGTCGGGAGCAGTTCTTC. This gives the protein CASSLRQDNLGREQFF.

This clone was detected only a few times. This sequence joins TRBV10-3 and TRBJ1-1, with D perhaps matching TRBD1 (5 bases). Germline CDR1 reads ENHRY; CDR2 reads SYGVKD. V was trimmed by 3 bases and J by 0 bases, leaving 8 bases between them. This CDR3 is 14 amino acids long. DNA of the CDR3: TGTGCCATCAGTGAAAAGGACATGAACACTGAAGCTTTCTTT. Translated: CAISEKDMNTEAFF.

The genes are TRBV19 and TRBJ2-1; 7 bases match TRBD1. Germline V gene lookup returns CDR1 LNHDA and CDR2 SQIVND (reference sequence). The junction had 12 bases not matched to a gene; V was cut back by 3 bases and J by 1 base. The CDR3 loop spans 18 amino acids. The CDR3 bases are TGTGCCAGTAGTATTGGGGGACAGTGGGCCGGGTCCTACAATGAGCAGTTCTTC. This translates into CASSIGGQWAGSYNEQFF.

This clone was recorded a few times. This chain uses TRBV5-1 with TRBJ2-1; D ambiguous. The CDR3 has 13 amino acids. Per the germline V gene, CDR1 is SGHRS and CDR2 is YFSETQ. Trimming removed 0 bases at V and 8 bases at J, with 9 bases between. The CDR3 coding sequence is TGCGCCAGCAGCTTGGAAGCAGCCCATGAGCAGTTCTTC. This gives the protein CASSLEAAHEQFF.

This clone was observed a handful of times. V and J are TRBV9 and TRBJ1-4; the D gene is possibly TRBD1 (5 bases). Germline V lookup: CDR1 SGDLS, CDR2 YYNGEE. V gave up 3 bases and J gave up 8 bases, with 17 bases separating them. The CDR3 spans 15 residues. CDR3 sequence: CASSAAGTFGEKLFF. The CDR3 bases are TGTGCCAGCAGCGCGGCCGGGACGTTTGGAGAAAAACTGTTTTTT.

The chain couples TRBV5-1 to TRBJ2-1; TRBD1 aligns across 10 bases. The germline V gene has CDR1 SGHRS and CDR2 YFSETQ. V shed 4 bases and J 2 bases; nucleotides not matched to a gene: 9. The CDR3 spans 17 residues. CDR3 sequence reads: CASSLSIGTGAYNEQFF. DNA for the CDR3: TGCGCCAGCAGCCTCAGTATCGGGACAGGGGCCTACAATGAGCAGTTCTTC.

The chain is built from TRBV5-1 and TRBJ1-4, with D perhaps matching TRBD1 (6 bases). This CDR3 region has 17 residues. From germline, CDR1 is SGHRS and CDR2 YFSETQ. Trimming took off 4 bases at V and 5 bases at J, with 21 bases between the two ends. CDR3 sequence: CASSQAAHGQGNEKLFF. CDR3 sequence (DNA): TGCGCCAGCAGCCAAGCCGCTCATGGGCAGGGGAATGAAAAACTGTTTTTT.

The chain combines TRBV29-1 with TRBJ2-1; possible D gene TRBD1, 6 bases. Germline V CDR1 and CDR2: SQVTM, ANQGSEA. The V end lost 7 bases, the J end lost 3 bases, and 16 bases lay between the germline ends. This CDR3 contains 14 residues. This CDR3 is CSATGRTLYNEQFF. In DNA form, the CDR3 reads TGCAGCGCCACAGGGAGAACCCTCTACAATGAGCAGTTCTTC.